This T cell receptor beta chain was recorded in a study of OX40 agonist ivuxolimab in advanced cancers. Across the study: Ivuxolimab was delivered to patients intravenously every 2 weeks at doses spanning 0.01 to 10 mg/kg. Points from the study as a whole: Doses of 0.1 to 3.0 mg/kg were accompanied by clonal expansion of CD4+ and CD8+ blood T cells by week 6.

To note about this clone: Its cognate antigen is unknown.

The data were produced by immunoSEQ multiplex PCR, yet TCRdb's version contains in-frame clones alone and is incomplete. The data contain under 90,000 clones, roughly 88% of them singletons. The receptor comes from an adult with an advanced solid tumor such as melanoma, head and neck, liver or kidney cancer. Sequencing was performed on CD4+ or CD8+ T cells sorted from blood, taken in a trial of the OX40 agonist ivuxolimab.

CDR3 sequence (DNA): TGTGCCAGCAGTCGGGGACCCTTCTATGGCTACACCTTC. Its protein is CASSRGPFYGYTF. The J gene is TRBJ1-2, the V gene TRBV27; tentative D call: TRBD1 (5 bases). Trimming left V 5 bases short and J 4 bases short, with 11 bases between. Germline CDR1 MNHEY, CDR2 SMNVEV (reference sequence). CDR3 length: 13 residues.